The 3 T cell receptor beta chains below all came from one sample that was sequenced in a study of T cell responses to AZD1222 COVID-19 vaccine. TCRdb keeps only in-frame clones here, not all; method: immunoSEQ multiplex PCR. The sample holds 70,000 to 90,000 clones, around 90% seen once. Material: peripheral blood, obtained on day 0 of AZD1222 vaccination. These receptors were taken from an adult in good health.

The chain combines TRBV27 with TRBJ2-7; the match to TRBD2 covers 12 bases. This CDR3 is built from 13 residues. V gave up 9 bases and J gave up 1 base; unmatched junction bases: 1. Germline CDR1 and CDR2: MNHEY and SMNVEV (reference sequence). The CDR3 nucleotides read TGTGCCAGTGGACTAGCGGGGTCCTACGAGCAGTACTTC. Translation gives CASGLAGSYEQYF.

The rearrangement uses TRBV1 and TRBJ2-2; the table names TRBD2, a call not compared with the DNA. TRBV1 is reported as a pseudogene. CDR3 size: 17 residues. The DNA of the CDR3 is TGCACCAGCAGCCAAGATCGGGAGCGGGGGGGCTCCGGGGAGCTGTTTTTT. Translating it yields CTSSQDRERGGSGELFF.

CDR3 residues: CASSGWTGGNEKLFF. DNA of the CDR3: TGTGCCAGTAGTGGGTGGACAGGGGGCAATGAAAAACTGTTTTTT. The V call is TRBV19, the J call TRBJ1-4, with 11 bases fitting TRBD1. The V and J ends lost 5 bases and 5 bases, in that order; junction bases with no gene match: 4. The germline gives CDR1 LNHDA, CDR2 SQIVND (reference sequence). The CDR3 is 15 amino acids.